This T cell receptor (beta chain) was sequenced in a study of low-dose radiotherapy and immunotherapy resistance in tumors. Study-level information: Cohort 2, a group dosed every two weeks at 1 Gy per fraction, received 13 Gy in total over 26 weeks. With cycle 1 day 1 as the start, patients took oral aspirin 300 mg daily for four cycles. Every two weeks patients got nivolumab 240 mg flat dose, plus ipilimumab 1 mg/kg every six weeks, intravenously.

The CDR3 has 12 residues. The V and J ends lost 6 bases and 3 bases respectively, with 12 bases between them. Germline CDR1 DFQATT, CDR2 SNEGSKA (reference sequence). Time point given: before trial treatment. Donors received nivolumab, ipilimumab, aspirin, low-dose cyclophosphamide and low-dose radiotherapy. This clonotype came up many times. First-strand cDNA relied on TRAV- and TRBV-specific primers spanning alpha and beta chains. It was with a constant-region primer and a V-primer adapter that TCRs were amplified over around 18 PCR cycles. Each CDR3 protein gets one entry after TCRdb re-called the reads with MiXCR. This table has over 55,000 distinct CDR3 sequences, around 29% appearing once.

The source of this sequence is a female donor with ovarian cancer. This rearrangement joins TRBV20-1 to TRBJ2-7; unclear D gene. Source: PBMCs, taken before treatment. The CDR3 region is CSASWVNYEQYF. The CDR3 DNA reads as TGCAGTGCGAGTTGGGTCAACTACGAGCAGTACTTC.